A selection of T cell receptor beta chains follows, all from one sample in a study of blood T cells in healthy people across ages. TCRdb itself ran the 5' RACE reads through MiXCR, one entry per CDR3 protein. The sample carries hundreds of thousands of distinct CDR3 sequences, approximately 30% recorded once. The sequencing sample was made of blood. Source of these receptors: a woman older than 75 in good health. The CDR3 runs from the conserved cysteine through the conserved F or W.

v_call | cdr3_aa
TRBV7-9 | CASSFQGQGHGYTF
TRBV7-2 | CASSLGLSTNEKLFF
TRBV6-1 | CASTGRTRELQKVLRTQYF
TRBV5-1 | CASSWGTASYEQYF
TRBV12-3/TRBV12-4 | CASRGQGLNSPLHF
TRBV12-3/TRBV12-4 | CASRRGGDRYEQYF
TRBV19 | CASSPLDSRNSQPQHF
TRBV7-3 | CASSLNGGYEQYF
TRBV21-1 | CASSNFKGGNQLQHF
TRBV7-6 | CASSGRLPNYGYTF
TRBV28 | CASSLECGGEETQYF
TRBV6-2/TRBV6-3 | CASSLPGQPSPLHF
TRBV7-9 | CASSLTGDDEKLFF
TRBV5-1 | CASSRSGGGKTDTQYF
TRBV28 | CASSPEEGAIYNSPLHF
TRBV29-1 | CSVEAAKGYTF
TRBV5-1 | CASSYQTSGALNEQYF
TRBV6-1 | CASRYSGFGTDTQYF
TRBV10-3 | CAISTNYGYTF
TRBV7-2 | CASSSAGLAGVETQYF
TRBV5-6 | CASSWGGQPQHF
TRBV7-2 | CASSPPRGGAHEQYF
TRBV20-1 | CSATHGQGSNVRPQHF
TRBV28 | CAIQQGTAFYEQYF
TRBV28 | CASSLSPLLLGILGAYEQYF
TRBV5-6 | CASSLKGVGAYEQYF
TRBV20-1 | CSATLHLGANYGYTF
TRBV20-1 | CSAGRGRGLQETQYF
TRBV20-1 | CSARDLERTGVYSPLHF
TRBV18 | CASSPGYYDYTF
TRBV20-1 | CSALTSGSYNEQFF
TRBV2 | CASGQTTEAFF
TRBV4-1 | CASSQGDRGSRDTQYF
TRBV20-1 | CSAPDRAGYGYTF
TRBV7-2 | CASSLGTATYEQYF
TRBV20-1 | CSAMAGNTGELFF
TRBV12-3/TRBV12-4 | CASSLSVAGTVAQYF
TRBV29-1 | CSVEVGGGGYGYTF
TRBV5-1 | CASNHQTDANYGYTF
TRBV20-1 | CSAPGGTDTQYF
TRBV28 | CASSLVATYGYTF
TRBV27 | CASRRRGRDSPLHF
TRBV18 | CASSDYSGASTSYNEQFF
TRBV14 | CASSQGRGVTNTQYF
TRBV3-1 | CASSHLSETQYF
TRBV20-1 | CSAQDLTSGGYEQYF
TRBV2 | CASSEVQGLAEAFF
TRBV4-2 | CASSRGSGASTDTQYF
TRBV30 | CARGTGAATNEKRFF
TRBV2 | CASSGRAGGYTF
TRBV29-1 | CSAAGGSDYGYTF
TRBV21-1 | CASSKTDLGRSGYTF
TRBV12-3/TRBV12-4 | CASSPGPPENTQYF
TRBV18 | CASSPPPAGRPNEQFF